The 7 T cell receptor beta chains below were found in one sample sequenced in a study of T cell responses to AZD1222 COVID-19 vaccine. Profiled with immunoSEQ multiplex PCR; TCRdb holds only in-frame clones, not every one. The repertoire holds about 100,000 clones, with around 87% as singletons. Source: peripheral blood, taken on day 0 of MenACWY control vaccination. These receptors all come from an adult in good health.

The CDR3: CASSGRTGQETQYF. The CDR3 region has the DNA TGTGCCAGCAGCGGACGGACAGGCCAGGAGACCCAGTACTTC. The chain joins TRBV7-8 to TRBJ2-5, with TRBD1 identical over 7 bases. The length of the CDR3 is 14 residues. Germline V gene data show CDR1 as SGHVS and CDR2 as FQNEAQ. Trimming took 5 bases from V and 5 from J; bases not matched to a gene: 8.

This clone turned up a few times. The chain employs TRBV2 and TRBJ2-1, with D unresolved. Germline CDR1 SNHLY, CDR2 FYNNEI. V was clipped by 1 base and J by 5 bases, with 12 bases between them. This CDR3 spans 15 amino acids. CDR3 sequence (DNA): TGTGCCAGCAGTGAAGAGAAGGGCGCGGACAATGAGCAGTTCTTC. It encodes CASSEEKGADNEQFF.

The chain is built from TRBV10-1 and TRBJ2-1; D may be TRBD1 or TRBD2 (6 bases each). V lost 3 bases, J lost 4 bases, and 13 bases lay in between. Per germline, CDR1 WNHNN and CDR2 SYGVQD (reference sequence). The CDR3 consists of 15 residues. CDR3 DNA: TGCGCCAGCAGTGATCGGGGGCGGGATTACAATGAGCAGTTCTTC. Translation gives CASSDRGRDYNEQFF.

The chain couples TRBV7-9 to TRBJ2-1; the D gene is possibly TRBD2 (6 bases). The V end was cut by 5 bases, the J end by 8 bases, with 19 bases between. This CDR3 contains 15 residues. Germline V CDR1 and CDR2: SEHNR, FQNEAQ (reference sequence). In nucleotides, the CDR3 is TGTGCCAGCAGCGGCGCGGGGAGGTATTTCGATGAGCAGTTCTTC. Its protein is CASSGAGRYFDEQFF.

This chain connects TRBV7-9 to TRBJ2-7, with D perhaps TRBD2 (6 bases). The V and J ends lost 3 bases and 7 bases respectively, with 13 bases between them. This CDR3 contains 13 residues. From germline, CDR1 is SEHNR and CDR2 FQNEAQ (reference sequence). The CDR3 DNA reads TGTGCCAGCAGCTTCGTGCGCCGGGGGGAGCAGTACTTC. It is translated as CASSFVRRGEQYF.

The CDR3 region is CASSAGTGVGWGKLFF. As DNA, the CDR3 is TGTGCCAGCAGCGCCGGGACAGGGGTCGGCTGGGGGAAACTGTTTTTT. The rearrangement uses TRBV7-9 and TRBJ1-4, with 10 bases fitting TRBD1. CDR3 length equals 16 residues. Germline V gene sequence: CDR1 SEHNR, CDR2 FQNEAQ (reference sequence). Trimming cost V 5 bases and J 11 bases; bases outside gene matches: 14.

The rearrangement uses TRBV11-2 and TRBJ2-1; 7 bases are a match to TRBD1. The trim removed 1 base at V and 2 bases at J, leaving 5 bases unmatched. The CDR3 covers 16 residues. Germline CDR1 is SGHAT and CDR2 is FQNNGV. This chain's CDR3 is CASSLVGTVAYNEQFF. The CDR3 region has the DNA TGTGCCAGCAGCTTAGTCGGGACAGTCGCCTACAATGAGCAGTTCTTC.